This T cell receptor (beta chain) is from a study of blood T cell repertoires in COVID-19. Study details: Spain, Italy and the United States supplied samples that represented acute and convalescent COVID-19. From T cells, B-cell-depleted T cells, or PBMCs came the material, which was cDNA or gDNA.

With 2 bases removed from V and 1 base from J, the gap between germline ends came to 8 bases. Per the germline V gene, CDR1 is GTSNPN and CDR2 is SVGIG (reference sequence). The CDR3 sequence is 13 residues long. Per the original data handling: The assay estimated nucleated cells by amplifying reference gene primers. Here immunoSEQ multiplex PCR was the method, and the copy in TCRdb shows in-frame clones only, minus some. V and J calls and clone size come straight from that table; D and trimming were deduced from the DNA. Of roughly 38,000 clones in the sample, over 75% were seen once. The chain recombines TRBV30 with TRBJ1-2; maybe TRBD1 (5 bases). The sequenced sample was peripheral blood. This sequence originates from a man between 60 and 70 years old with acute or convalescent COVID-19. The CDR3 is CAWSPGHNYGYTF. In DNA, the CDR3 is TGTGCCTGGAGTCCTGGACATAACTATGGCTACACCTTC.